The clone carrying this T cell receptor beta chain was seen many times. The data were obtained in a study of Graves' ophthalmopathy and Graves' hyperthyroidism. The authors amplified TCR beta CDR3 regions, and they did so from RNA transcripts for repertoire sequencing. First-round RT-PCR relied on HTBI primers, and a second-round multiplex PCR came next. A single record per CDR3 protein comes from TCRdb applying MiXCR to the multiplex PCR reads. The sample has about 400,000 distinct CDR3 sequences, around 16% seen once. All donors with ophthalmopathy were recorded as having moderate-to-severe activity, CAS ≥3, NOSPECS ≥4 and a duration under 3 months. Certain patients, namely those with other autoimmune diseases, uncontrolled infections, pregnancy or lactation, were excluded. The junction had 12 bases not matched to a gene; V was cut back by 5 bases and J by 7 bases. This CDR3 region has 15 residues.

The receptor's source is a woman between 18 and 29 years old with Graves' ophthalmopathy. This chain links TRBV12-3 or TRBV12-4 with TRBJ2-7; 9 bases fit TRBD2. The sample consisted of peripheral blood. The CDR3 loop reads CASSPAGGPLREQYF. The CDR3 coding sequence is TGTGCCAGCAGTCCCGCGGGAGGGCCCCTTCGTGAGCAGTACTTC.